These 29 T cell receptor beta chains originate from one sample sequenced in a study of blood T cell repertoires in COVID-19. Some clones are missing from TCRdb's copy, which holds only in-frame ones; the method was immunoSEQ multiplex PCR. The sample records under 250,000 clones, 65% to 85% being singletons. The sample consisted of peripheral blood. Receptors were obtained from a human donor in a cohort sampled during active COVID-19.

The CDR3 protein is CASTADRANEKLFF. The DNA for the CDR3 is TGCGCCAGCACCGCAGACAGGGCAAATGAAAAACTGTTTTTT. This sequence joins TRBV5-1 and TRBJ1-4, with TRBD1 identical over 7 bases. V lost 6 bases, J lost 5 bases, and 7 bases stayed unmatched. Per the germline V gene, CDR1 is SGHRS and CDR2 is YFSETQ. This CDR3 has 14 residues.

The V call is TRBV7-2, the J call TRBJ1-4, with TRBD1 identical over 8 bases. The V segment lost 3 bases and the J segment 1 base; nucleotides outside the gene matches: 7. Germline-derived CDR1 and CDR2 are SGHTA and FQGNSA. The CDR3 totals 17 residues. This CDR3 is CASSLGWTGITNEKLFF. CDR3 nucleotides: TGTGCCAGCAGCTTGGGGTGGACAGGGATAACTAATGAAAAACTGTTTTTT.

V gene TRBV6-5 combines with J gene TRBJ1-2, with a tentative D call TRBD1 (5 bases). Germline values: CDR1 MNHEY, CDR2 SVGAGI. V lost 2 bases to trimming and J lost 6 bases, with 10 bases between them. The CDR3 consists of 13 residues. CDR3 DNA sequence: TGTGCCAGCAGTTACACCCAGGGTAATGGCTACACCTTC. It encodes CASSYTQGNGYTF.

The chain joins TRBV4-3 to TRBJ2-1, with TRBD1 identical over 9 bases. The germline CDR1 and CDR2 sequences are LGHNA and YSLEER. The CDR3 has 15 residues. The ends lost 2 bases at V and 8 bases at J; junction bases unmatched: 7. This CDR3 is CASSQSGQGTHEQFF. Written as DNA, the CDR3 is TGCGCCAGCAGCCAATCAGGACAGGGGACCCATGAGCAGTTCTTC.

The chain employs TRBV7-9 and TRBJ1-4, with 10 bases identical to TRBD1. There are 14 residues in the CDR3. The V segment lost 9 bases and the J segment 8 bases; nucleotides outside the gene matches: 9. Germline V gene data show CDR1 as SEHNR and CDR2 as FQNEAQ (reference sequence). The CDR3 here is CASRPGTGVEKLFF. The CDR3 nucleotides read TGTGCCAGTCGTCCCGGGACAGGGGTGGAAAAACTGTTTTTT.

The J gene is TRBJ1-2, the V gene TRBV7-9; D is uncertain. The germline V gene has CDR1 SEHNR and CDR2 FQNEAQ (reference sequence). The V end was cut by 4 bases, the J end by 8 bases, with 11 bases between. This CDR3 region has 12 residues. The CDR3 protein is CASSSPYEGYTF. The CDR3 DNA is TGTGCCAGCAGCTCACCATACGAGGGCTACACCTTC.

This clone was picked up one time. V and J are TRBV4-2 and TRBJ2-7, with D possibly matching TRBD2 (6 bases). CDR3 size: 15 residues. From germline, CDR1 is LGHNA and CDR2 YNFKEQ. Trimming cost V 1 base and J 0 bases, with 10 bases left between them. The CDR3 DNA follows: TGTGCCAGCAGCCAAGCGGCAGCGGGCTCCTACGAGCAGTACTTC. Residues: CASSQAAAGSYEQYF.

The J gene is TRBJ1-2, the V gene TRBV28, with TRBD1 matching over 8 bases. Germline V lookup: CDR1 MDHEN, CDR2 SYDVKM. The CDR3 totals 16 residues. J gave up 0 bases and V 2 bases, and 5 bases lay outside the gene matches. Here the CDR3 DNA reads TGTGCCAGCAGTTTAGCAGGGGGCCCTTCTAACTATGGCTACACCTTC. Protein sequence: CASSLAGGPSNYGYTF.

This clone was detected a few times. This chain uses TRBV4-2 with TRBJ1-3; 10 nucleotides line up with TRBD1. Germline CDR1 LGHNA, CDR2 YNFKEQ. V was clipped by 5 bases and J by 5 bases; unmatched bases: 6. The CDR3 totals 15 residues. In DNA, the CDR3 is TGTGCCAGCAGCGTCGCGACAGGGGGCCGAAACACCATATATTTT. This gives the protein CASSVATGGRNTIYF.

This chain links TRBV28 with TRBJ1-4; D unclear. Trimming removed 5 bases at V and 1 base at J, with 17 bases between. From germline, CDR1 is MDHEN and CDR2 SYDVKM. The CDR3 runs 17 residues. The CDR3 spells CASSARRPGETNEKLFF. DNA for the CDR3: TGTGCCAGCAGTGCCCGCCGCCCGGGAGAAACTAATGAAAAACTGTTTTTT.

V is TRBV6-1 and J is TRBJ1-6; unclear D gene. The CDR3 spans 16 residues. Looked up from germline, CDR1 is MNHNS and CDR2 is SASEGT. The V gene lost 2 bases and the J gene lost 8 bases, with 16 bases spanning the gap. The CDR3 loop reads CASSEILQTSDSPLHF. The CDR3 nucleotides are TGTGCCAGCAGTGAAATTTTACAGACCAGTGATTCACCCCTCCACTTT.

The V call is TRBV3-1 (or the pseudogene TRBV3-2), the J call TRBJ2-2; no clear D gene. V dropped 5 bases and J dropped 4 bases, with 14 bases sitting between them. Per the germline V gene, CDR1 is LGHDT and CDR2 is YNNKEL (reference sequence). The CDR3 totals 15 residues. In nucleotides, the CDR3 is TGTGCCAGCAGCTTTCGACAAGGCGTCACCGGGGAGCTGTTTTTT. Protein: CASSFRQGVTGELFF.

V and J are TRBV5-1 and TRBJ2-3, with 7 bases aligning to TRBD2. V was clipped by 7 bases and J by 4 bases; unmatched bases: 12. Germline V gene lookup returns CDR1 SGHRS and CDR2 YFSETQ. This CDR3 has 15 residues. CDR3 sequence (DNA): TGCGCCAGCCGGGAGCGGGGACGGTTGGCAGATACGCAGTATTTT. Protein: CASRERGRLADTQYF.

The chain carries TRBV10-3 and TRBJ2-7, with 14 bases matching TRBD2. Germline V gene data show CDR1 as ENHRY and CDR2 as SYGVKD. The CDR3 sequence is 20 residues long. V was pared by 6 bases and J by 4 bases, with 20 bases of the junction left unmatched. The CDR3 reads CAISRLQTSGRANSVYEQYF. DNA for the CDR3: TGTGCCATCAGCCGACTTCAGACTAGCGGGAGGGCCAATTCAGTGTACGAGCAGTACTTC.

The rearrangement joins TRBV4-1 to TRBJ1-1, with TRBD1 matching 7 bases. The V gene's germline CDR1 is MGHRA and CDR2 YSYEKL. V was pared by 5 bases and J by 2 bases, with 8 bases of the junction left unmatched. The CDR3 runs to 15 residues. CDR3 in DNA: TGCGCCAGCAGCTCCCGGGACAGAGAAAACACTGAAGCTTTCTTT. Amino acids: CASSSRDRENTEAFF.

This chain joins TRBV11-1 and TRBJ2-3; D is perhaps TRBD1 (6 bases). Looked up from germline, CDR1 is SGHAT and CDR2 is FQDESV (reference sequence). V was pared by 2 bases and J by 3 bases, with 12 bases between. This CDR3 has 15 amino acids. CDR3 sequence reads: CASSLSRTVTDTQYF. The CDR3 region has the DNA TGTGCCAGCAGCTTAAGTCGGACAGTTACAGATACGCAGTATTTT.

This chain joins TRBV7-9 and TRBJ1-5; a possible D gene is TRBD1 (5 bases). Trimming took 1 base from V and 2 from J, leaving 6 bases between them. This CDR3 has 14 residues. CDR1 is SEHNR and CDR2 is FQNEAQ in the germline V gene (reference sequence). CDR3 DNA: TGTGCCAGCAGCTTAGGCAGGGGCAATCAGCCCCAGCATTTT. Translation: CASSLGRGNQPQHF.

Only one count was recorded for this clone. The V gene is TRBV3-1 (or the pseudogene TRBV3-2), the J gene TRBJ2-2, with D possibly matching TRBD1 (6 bases). V gave up 1 base and J gave up 8 bases, with 8 bases separating them. The CDR3 runs 13 residues. Germline values: CDR1 LGHDT, CDR2 YNNKEL (reference sequence). The CDR3 spells CASSQGTAGELFF. As DNA, the CDR3 is TGTGCCAGCAGCCAAGGGACAGCAGGGGAGCTGTTTTTT.

The chain uses TRBV27 and TRBJ2-5; D unclear. The CDR3 is 15 amino acids. The ends were cut back, 4 bases at V and 1 base at J, with 13 bases in the middle. The germline V gene encodes CDR1 MNHEY and CDR2 SMNVEV (reference sequence). The CDR3 DNA is TGTGCCAGCAGTTCTAGTGTTGGTCTCCAAGAGACCCAGTACTTC. Translating it yields CASSSSVGLQETQYF.

The sample holds a few counts of this clone. The CDR3 is CASTSPGGDHYEQYF. The CDR3 bases are TGTGCCAGCACCTCTCCCGGAGGAGACCACTACGAGCAGTACTTC. V gene TRBV28 combines with J gene TRBJ2-7; D is perhaps TRBD2 (5 bases). The CDR3 runs to 15 residues. Trimming shortened V by 7 bases and J by 3 bases, and 19 bases separated the two germline ends. Germline CDR1 and CDR2: MDHEN and SYDVKM.

This rearrangement joins TRBV6-5 to TRBJ2-2; D is perhaps TRBD2 (5 bases). The CDR3 contains 12 residues. V lost 8 bases and J 4 bases, leaving 8 bases between the germline ends. Germline V CDR1 and CDR2: MNHEY, SVGAGI. CDR3 protein: CASGRGTGELFF. The CDR3, as DNA: TGTGCCAGCGGACGGGGCACCGGGGAGCTGTTTTTT.

This clone was observed at least ten times. The rearrangement joins TRBV30 to TRBJ1-5; no firm D call. Trimming left V 7 bases short and J 3 bases short, with 16 bases between. The germline gives CDR1 GTSNPN, CDR2 SVGIG (reference sequence). The CDR3 is 14 amino acids. CDR3 DNA sequence: TGTGCCTCCTCCGGACTTTACCTCAATCAGCCCCAGCATTTT. Encoded protein: CASSGLYLNQPQHF.

The chain recombines TRBV27 with TRBJ1-5, with D unresolved. V lost 5 bases, J lost 0 bases, and 11 bases lay in between. The CDR3 loop spans 15 amino acids. Germline-derived CDR1 and CDR2 are MNHEY and SMNVEV (reference sequence). The CDR3 DNA sequence: TGTGCCAGCAGTCCCTGGGCAGATAGCAATCAGCCCCAGCATTTT. It yields the protein CASSPWADSNQPQHF.

This rearrangement joins TRBV19 to TRBJ1-1; D call uncertain. Germline lookup yields CDR1 LNHDA and CDR2 SQIVND (reference sequence). The V end was cut by 5 bases, the J end by 6 bases, with 13 bases between. This CDR3 is built from 13 residues. In nucleotides, the CDR3 is TGTGCCAGTAGTCGGAGGAGGTTTGCTGAAGCTTTCTTT. Its protein is CASSRRRFAEAFF.

The CDR3 protein is CASSGSGYGYTF. The CDR3 DNA reads TGTGCCAGCAGCGGGTCCGGATATGGCTACACCTTC. This chain links TRBV28 with TRBJ1-2; D not certain. The CDR3 length is 12 residues. The germline V and J ends were trimmed by 6 bases and 5 bases, with 10 bases remaining between them. Per the germline V gene, CDR1 is MDHEN and CDR2 is SYDVKM.

Note on this clone: Relative to the germline gene, one junction end is altered; a read error may explain this. The V gene is TRBV5-4, the J gene TRBJ1-6; weak D call: TRBD1 (6 bases). CDR1 is SGHNT, CDR2 YYREEE, per germline (reference sequence). There are 15 residues in the CDR3. This chain's CDR3 is CASRLGADYNSPLHF. The CDR3 DNA reads as TGTGCCAGCAGGTTGGGGGCAGACTATAATTCACCCCTCCACTTT.

The chain carries TRBV5-1 and TRBJ2-3; TRBD2 might be the D (6 bases). The V end was cut by 9 bases, the J end by 0 bases, with 17 bases between. Looked up from germline, CDR1 is SGHRS and CDR2 is YFSETQ. The CDR3 is 15 residues long. Here the CDR3 DNA reads TGCGCCACCTCTCTCGGAGGGAAAAGCACAGATACGCAGTATTTT. This codes for CATSLGGKSTDTQYF.

The CDR3 DNA sequence: TGTGCCAGCAGCAGCCGGGACAGCTCTGGGGCCAACGTCCTGACTTTC. Its translation: CASSSRDSSGANVLTF. The chain employs TRBV7-9 and TRBJ2-6, with 7 bases that match TRBD1. CDR1 and CDR2 (germline): SEHNR, FQNEAQ (reference sequence). The CDR3 loop spans 16 amino acids. V gave up 5 bases and J gave up 0 bases; unmatched junction bases: 4.

The chain combines TRBV5-6 with TRBJ1-5; 8 bases map to TRBD1. V lost 0 bases to trimming and J lost 10 bases; unmatched junction nucleotides: 6. Looked up from germline, CDR1 is SGHDT and CDR2 is YYEEEE. The CDR3 has 14 amino acids. The CDR3 nucleotides are TGTGCCAGCAGCTTGGCAGGGGGCCCGGGACCCCAGCATTTT. Its translation is CASSLAGGPGPQHF.